This TCR beta chain comes out of a study of siplizumab effects on memory and regulatory T cells. The CDR3 covers 13 residues. The germline V gene has CDR1 MNHEY and CDR2 SVGAGI. The V end was cut by 10 bases, the J end by 2 bases, with 12 bases between. Study conclusions and caveats: Siplizumab significantly lowered the alloreactive sequences that could be traced to unstimulated CD4+ memory cells.

Assay used: immunoSEQ multiplex PCR; TCRdb lists only in-frame clones, some missing. Of about 110,000 clones detected, roughly 90% appear once; the ten largest clones hold 1.3%. As concerns this clone: The antigen is undetermined.

This TCR was recovered from a human donor in good health. J is TRBJ1-3 and V is TRBV6-5; a weak D match, TRBD1 (6 bases). The sequenced sample consisted of CD4+ T cells sorted from blood. CDR3 sequence reads: CATTGTTGNTIYF. The CDR3 region has the DNA TGTGCCACCACAGGGACAACTGGAAACACCATATATTTT.